One T cell receptor (beta chain) is described in this entry. Antigen specificity is unknown. The data were obtained in a study of cytomegalovirus exposure and HLA in healthy donors. Study results and limitations: Through in vitro validation, three CMV-associated chains were shown to be specific for CMV antigens. According to a subsequent analysis, TCR clusters from the first cohort were inclined to appear together in the roughly 110 validation repertoires. The authors enumerated some 160 TCR beta chains as linked to cytomegalovirus.

The method was immunoSEQ multiplex PCR; TCRdb's version includes in-frame clones alone and lacks a portion of them. The repertoire holds about 300,000 clones, with around 87% as singletons. It was the approximately 110-subject validation cohort, separate from the approximately 680-subject first cohort, to which the donors belonged. Sequenced input: PBMCs. This clonotype was sampled from a woman younger than 35 in good health and CMV-seronegative.

The CDR3 sequence is CASSLALKSKTLYEQYF. As DNA, the CDR3 is TGTGCCAGCAGCTTAGCCCTAAAATCCAAAACCCTCTACGAGCAGTACTTC. J is TRBJ2-7 and V is TRBV11-2; no firm D call. The CDR3 sequence is 17 residues long. Germline lookup yields CDR1 SGHAT and CDR2 FQNNGV. Trimming shortened V by 1 base and J by 3 bases, and 19 bases separated the two germline ends.